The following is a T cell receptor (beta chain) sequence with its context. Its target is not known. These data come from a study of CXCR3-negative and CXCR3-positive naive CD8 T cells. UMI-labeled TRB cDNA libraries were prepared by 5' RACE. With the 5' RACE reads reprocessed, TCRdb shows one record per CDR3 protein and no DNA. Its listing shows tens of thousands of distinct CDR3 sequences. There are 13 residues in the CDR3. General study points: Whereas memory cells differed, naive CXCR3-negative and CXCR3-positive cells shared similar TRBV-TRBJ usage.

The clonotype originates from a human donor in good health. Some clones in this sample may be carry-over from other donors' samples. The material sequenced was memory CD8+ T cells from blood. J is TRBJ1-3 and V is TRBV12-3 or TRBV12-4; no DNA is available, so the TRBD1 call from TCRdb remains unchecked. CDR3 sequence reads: CASSKDSGNTIYF.